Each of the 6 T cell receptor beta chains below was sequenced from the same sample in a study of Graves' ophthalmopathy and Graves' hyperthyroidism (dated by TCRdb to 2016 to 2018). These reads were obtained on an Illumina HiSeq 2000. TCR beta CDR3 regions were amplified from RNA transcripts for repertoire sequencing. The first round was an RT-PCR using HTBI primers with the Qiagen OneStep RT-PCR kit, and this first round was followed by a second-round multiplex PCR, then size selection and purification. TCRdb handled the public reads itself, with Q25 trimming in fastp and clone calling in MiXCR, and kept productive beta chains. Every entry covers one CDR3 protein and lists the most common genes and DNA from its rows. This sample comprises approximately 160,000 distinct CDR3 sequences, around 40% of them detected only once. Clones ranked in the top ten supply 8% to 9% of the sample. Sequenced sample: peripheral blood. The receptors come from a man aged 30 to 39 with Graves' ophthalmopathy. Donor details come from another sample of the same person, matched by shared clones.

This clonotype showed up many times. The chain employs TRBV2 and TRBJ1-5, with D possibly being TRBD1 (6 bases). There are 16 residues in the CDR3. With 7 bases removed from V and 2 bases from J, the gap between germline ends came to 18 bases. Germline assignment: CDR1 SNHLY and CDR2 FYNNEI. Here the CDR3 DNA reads TGTGCCAGCAACCGGGGCAGGGGAAGGGGCAATCAGCCCCAGCATTTT. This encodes CASNRGRGRGNQPQHF.

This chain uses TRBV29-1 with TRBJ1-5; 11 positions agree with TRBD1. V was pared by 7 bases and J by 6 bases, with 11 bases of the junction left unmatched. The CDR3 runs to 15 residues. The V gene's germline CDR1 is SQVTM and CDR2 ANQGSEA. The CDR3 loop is CSASSGTGGSQPQHF. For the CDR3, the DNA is TGCAGCGCTTCCAGCGGGACAGGGGGAAGTCAGCCCCAGCATTTT.

CDR3 residues: CASSQVGGTGELFF. The CDR3 DNA sequence: TGTGCCAGCAGTCAAGTAGGGGGGACCGGGGAGCTGTTTTTT. The chain couples TRBV12-3 or TRBV12-4 to TRBJ2-2; D is possibly TRBD1 or TRBD2 (6 bases each). The V end was cut by 5 bases, the J end by 5 bases, with 12 bases between. The CDR3 consists of 14 residues.

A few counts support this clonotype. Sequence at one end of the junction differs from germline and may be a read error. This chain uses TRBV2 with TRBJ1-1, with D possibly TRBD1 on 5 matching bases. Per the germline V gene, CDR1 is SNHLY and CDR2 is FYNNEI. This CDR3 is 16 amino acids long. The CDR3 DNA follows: TGTGCCAGCAGGGAAGGGGCATACCTATCGAACACTGAAGCTTTCTTT. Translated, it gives CASREGAYLSNTEAFF.

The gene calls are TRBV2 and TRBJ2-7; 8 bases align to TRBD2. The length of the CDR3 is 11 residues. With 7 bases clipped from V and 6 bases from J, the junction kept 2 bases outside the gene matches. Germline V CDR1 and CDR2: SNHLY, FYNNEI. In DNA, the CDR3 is TGTGCCAGCATGGCGGGGGGCGAGCAGTACTTC. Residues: CASMAGGEQYF.

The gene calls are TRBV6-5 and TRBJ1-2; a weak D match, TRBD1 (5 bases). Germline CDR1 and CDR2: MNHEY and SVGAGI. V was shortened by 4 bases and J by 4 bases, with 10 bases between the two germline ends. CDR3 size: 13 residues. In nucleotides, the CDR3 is TGTGCCAGCAGTTTGGGACTGATCTATGGCTACACCTTC. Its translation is CASSLGLIYGYTF.